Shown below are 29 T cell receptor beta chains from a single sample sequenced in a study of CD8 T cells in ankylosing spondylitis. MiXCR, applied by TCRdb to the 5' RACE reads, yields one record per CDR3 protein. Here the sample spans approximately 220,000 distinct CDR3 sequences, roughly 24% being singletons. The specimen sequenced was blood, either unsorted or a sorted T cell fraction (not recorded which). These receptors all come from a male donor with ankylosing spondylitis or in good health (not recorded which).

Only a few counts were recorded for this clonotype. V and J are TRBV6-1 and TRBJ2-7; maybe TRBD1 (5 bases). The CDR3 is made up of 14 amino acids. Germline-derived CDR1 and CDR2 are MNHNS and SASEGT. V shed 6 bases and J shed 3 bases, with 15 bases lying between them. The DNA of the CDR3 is TGTGCCAGCAGGTCAGGGAACTCCTACTACGAGCAGTACTTC. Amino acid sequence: CASRSGNSYYEQYF.

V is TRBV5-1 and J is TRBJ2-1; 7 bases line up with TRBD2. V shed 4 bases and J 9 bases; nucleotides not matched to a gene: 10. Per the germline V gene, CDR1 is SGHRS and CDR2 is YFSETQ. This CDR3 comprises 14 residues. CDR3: CASSPQSGIAEQFF. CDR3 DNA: TGCGCCAGCAGCCCCCAGAGCGGGATCGCTGAGCAGTTCTTC.

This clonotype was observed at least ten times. CDR3 coding DNA: TGCAGTGCTAGGTCTCAGAATATGAACACTGAAGCTTTCTTT. It translates to CSARSQNMNTEAFF. V gene TRBV20-1 combines with J gene TRBJ1-1; D is ambiguous. V lost 3 bases and J 0 bases, leaving 11 bases between the germline ends. Per germline, CDR1 DFQATT and CDR2 SNEGSKA (reference sequence). The CDR3 runs 14 residues.

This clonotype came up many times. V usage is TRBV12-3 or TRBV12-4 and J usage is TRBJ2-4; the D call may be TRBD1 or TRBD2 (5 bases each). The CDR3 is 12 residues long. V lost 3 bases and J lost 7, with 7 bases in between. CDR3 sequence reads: CASSFEGNIQYF. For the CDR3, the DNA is TGTGCCAGCAGTTTCGAGGGGAACATTCAGTACTTC.

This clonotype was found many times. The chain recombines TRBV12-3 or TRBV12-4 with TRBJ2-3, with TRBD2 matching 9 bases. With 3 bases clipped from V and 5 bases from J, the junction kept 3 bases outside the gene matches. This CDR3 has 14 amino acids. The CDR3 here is CASSLASGVDTQYF. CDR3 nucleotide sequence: TGTGCCAGCAGTTTGGCTAGCGGGGTAGATACGCAGTATTTT.

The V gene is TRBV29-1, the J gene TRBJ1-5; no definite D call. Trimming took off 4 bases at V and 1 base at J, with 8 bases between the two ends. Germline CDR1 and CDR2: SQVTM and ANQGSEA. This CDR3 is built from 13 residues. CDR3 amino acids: CSVVMGSNQPQHF. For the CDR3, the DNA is TGCAGCGTTGTGATGGGCAGCAATCAGCCCCAGCATTTT.

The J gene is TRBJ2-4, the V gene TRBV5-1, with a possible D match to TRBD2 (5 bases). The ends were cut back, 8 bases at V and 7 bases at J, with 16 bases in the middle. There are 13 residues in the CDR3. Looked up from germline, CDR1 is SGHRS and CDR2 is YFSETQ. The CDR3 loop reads CASSTGETNIQYF. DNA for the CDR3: TGCGCCAGTTCGACCGGGGAAACGAACATTCAGTACTTC.

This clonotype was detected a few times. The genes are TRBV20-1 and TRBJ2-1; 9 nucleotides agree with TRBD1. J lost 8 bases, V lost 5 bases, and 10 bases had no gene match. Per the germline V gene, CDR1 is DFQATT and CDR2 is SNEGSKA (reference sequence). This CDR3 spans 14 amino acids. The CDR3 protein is CSAEPGQGQHEQFF. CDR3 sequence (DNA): TGCAGTGCTGAGCCGGGACAGGGTCAGCATGAGCAGTTCTTC.

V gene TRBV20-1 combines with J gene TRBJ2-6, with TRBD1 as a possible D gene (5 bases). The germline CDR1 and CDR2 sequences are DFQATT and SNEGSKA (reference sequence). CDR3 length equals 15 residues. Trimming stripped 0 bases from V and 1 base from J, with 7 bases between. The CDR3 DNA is TGCAGTGCTAGAGATCCAGGGTCTGGGGCCAACGTCCTGACTTTC. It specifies CSARDPGSGANVLTF.

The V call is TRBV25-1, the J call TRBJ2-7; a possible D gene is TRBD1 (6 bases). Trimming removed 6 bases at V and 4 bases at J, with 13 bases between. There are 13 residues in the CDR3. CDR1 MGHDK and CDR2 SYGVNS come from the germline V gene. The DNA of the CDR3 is TGTGCCAGCAGGCCGGCAGGGGTGTACGAGCAGTACTTC. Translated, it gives CASRPAGVYEQYF.

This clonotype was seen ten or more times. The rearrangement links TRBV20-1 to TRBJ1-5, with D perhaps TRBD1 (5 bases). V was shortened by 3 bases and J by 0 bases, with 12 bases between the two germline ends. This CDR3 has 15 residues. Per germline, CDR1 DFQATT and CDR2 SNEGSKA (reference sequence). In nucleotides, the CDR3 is TGCAGTGCTAGGGAGGCAGGGCTTAGCAATCAGCCCCAGCATTTT. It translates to CSAREAGLSNQPQHF.

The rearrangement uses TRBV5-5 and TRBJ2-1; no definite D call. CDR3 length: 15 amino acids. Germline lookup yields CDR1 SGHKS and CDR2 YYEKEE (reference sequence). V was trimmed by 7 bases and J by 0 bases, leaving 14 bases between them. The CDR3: CASSPWLSSYNEQFF. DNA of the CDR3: TGTGCCAGCTCCCCTTGGTTGAGCTCCTACAATGAGCAGTTCTTC.

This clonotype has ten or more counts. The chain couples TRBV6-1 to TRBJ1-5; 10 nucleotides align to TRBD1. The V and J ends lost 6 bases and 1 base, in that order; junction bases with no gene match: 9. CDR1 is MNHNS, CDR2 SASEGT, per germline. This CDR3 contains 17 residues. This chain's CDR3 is CASSPAGTGVSNQPQHF. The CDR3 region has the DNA TGTGCCAGCAGCCCAGCCGGGACAGGGGTGAGCAATCAGCCCCAGCATTTT.

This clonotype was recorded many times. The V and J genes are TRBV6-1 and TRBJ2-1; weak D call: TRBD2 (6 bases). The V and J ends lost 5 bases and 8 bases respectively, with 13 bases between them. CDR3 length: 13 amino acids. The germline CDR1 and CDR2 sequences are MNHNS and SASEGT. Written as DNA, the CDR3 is TGTGCCAGCAGTCCCGGCAGCGGGTATGAGCAGTTCTTC. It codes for CASSPGSGYEQFF.

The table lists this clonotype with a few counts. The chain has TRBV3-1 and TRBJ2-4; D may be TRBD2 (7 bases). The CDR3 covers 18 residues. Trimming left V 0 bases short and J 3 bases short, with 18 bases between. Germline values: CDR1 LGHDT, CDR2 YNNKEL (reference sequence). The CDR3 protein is CASSQDIGGGPGKNIQYF. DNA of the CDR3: TGTGCCAGCAGCCAAGATATTGGGGGGGGGCCGGGCAAAAACATTCAGTACTTC. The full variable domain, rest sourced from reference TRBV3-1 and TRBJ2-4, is DTAVSQTPKYLVTQMGNDKSIKCEQNLGHDTMYWYKQDSKKFLKIMFSYNNKELIINETVPNRFSPKSPDKAHLNLHINSLELGDSAVYFCASSQDIGGGPGKNIQYFGAGTRLSVL.

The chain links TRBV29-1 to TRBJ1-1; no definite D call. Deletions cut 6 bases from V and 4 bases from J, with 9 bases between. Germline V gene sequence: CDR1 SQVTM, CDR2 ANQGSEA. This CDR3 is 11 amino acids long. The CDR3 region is CSVMSGTEAFF. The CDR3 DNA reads TGCAGCGTCATGAGTGGCACTGAAGCTTTCTTT.

Written as DNA, the CDR3 is TGCAGCGTTTGGCTACCCTCCTACAATGAGCAGTTCTTC. It yields the protein CSVWLPSYNEQFF. V gene TRBV29-1 combines with J gene TRBJ2-1; D not certain. Per germline, CDR1 SQVTM and CDR2 ANQGSEA. V dropped 5 bases and J dropped 0 bases, with 8 bases sitting between them. The CDR3 loop spans 13 amino acids.

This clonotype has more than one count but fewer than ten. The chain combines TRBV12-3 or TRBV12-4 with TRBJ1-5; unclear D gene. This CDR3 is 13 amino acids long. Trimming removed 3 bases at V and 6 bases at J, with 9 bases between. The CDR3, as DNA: TGTGCCAGCAGTTTGGGGTGGGGTCAGCCCCAGCATTTT. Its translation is CASSLGWGQPQHF.

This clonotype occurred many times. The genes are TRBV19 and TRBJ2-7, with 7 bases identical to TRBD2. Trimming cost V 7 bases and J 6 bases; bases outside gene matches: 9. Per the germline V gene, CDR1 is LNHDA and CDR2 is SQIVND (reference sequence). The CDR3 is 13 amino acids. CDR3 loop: CASIDGASGEQYF. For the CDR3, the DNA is TGTGCCAGTATCGATGGGGCTAGCGGCGAGCAGTACTTC.

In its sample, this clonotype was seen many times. The CDR3 loop reads CASSLGAGGLHEQYF. The DNA for the CDR3 is TGCGCCAGCAGCTTGGGGGCGGGAGGCCTCCACGAGCAGTACTTC. V is TRBV5-1 and J is TRBJ2-7, with 8 bases identical to TRBD2. The V segment lost 0 bases and the J segment 5 bases; nucleotides outside the gene matches: 7. This CDR3 spans 15 amino acids. The germline V gene encodes CDR1 SGHRS and CDR2 YFSETQ.

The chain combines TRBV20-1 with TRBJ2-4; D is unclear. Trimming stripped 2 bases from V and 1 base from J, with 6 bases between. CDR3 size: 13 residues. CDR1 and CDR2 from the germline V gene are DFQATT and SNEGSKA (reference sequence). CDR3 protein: CSARPAAKNIQYF. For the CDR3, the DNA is TGCAGTGCTAGACCCGCGGCCAAAAACATTCAGTACTTC.

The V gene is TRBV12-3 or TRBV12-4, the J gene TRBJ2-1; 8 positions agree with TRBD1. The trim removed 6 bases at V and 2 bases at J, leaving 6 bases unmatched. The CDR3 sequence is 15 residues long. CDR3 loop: CASRQGAFPYNEQFF. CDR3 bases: TGTGCCAGCAGGCAGGGGGCCTTTCCCTACAATGAGCAGTTCTTC.

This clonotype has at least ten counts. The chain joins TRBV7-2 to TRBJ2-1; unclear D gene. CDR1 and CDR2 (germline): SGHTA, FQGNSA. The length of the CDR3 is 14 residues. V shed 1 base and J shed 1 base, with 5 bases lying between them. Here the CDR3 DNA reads TGTGCCAGCAGCTTAGTCCTATCCTACAATGAGCAGTTCTTC. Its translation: CASSLVLSYNEQFF.

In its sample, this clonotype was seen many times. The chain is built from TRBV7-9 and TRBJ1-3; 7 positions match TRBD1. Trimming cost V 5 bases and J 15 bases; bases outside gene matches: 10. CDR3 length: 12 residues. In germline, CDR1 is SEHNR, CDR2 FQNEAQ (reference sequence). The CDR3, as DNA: TGTGCCAGCAGCCCACAAACAGGGACAGCATATTTT. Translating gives CASSPQTGTAYF.

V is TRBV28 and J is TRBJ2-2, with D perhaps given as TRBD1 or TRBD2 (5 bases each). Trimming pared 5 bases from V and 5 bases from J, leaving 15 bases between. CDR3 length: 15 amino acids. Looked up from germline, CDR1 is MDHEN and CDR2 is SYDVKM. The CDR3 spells CASSHGDRLTGELFF. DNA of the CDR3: TGTGCCAGCAGTCACGGGGACCGCTTAACCGGGGAGCTGTTTTTT.

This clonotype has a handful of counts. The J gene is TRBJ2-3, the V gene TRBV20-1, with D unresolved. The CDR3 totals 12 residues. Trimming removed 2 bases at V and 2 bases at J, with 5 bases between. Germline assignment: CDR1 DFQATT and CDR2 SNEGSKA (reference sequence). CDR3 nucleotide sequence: TGCAGTGCTAGATTAGTCACAGATACGCAGTATTTT. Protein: CSARLVTDTQYF.

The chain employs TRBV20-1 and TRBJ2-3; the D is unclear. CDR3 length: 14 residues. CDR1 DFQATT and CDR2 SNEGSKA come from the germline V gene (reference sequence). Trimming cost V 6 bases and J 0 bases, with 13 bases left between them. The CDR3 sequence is CSASHNPSTDTQYF. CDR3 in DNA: TGCAGTGCCAGCCACAACCCGAGCACAGATACGCAGTATTTT.

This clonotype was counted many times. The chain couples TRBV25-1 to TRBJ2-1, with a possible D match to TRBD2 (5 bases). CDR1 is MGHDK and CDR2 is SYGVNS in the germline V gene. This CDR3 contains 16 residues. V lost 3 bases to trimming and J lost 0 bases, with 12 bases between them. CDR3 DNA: TGTGCCAGCAGTGATGCGCGGGTGAGCTCCTACAATGAGCAGTTCTTC. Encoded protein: CASSDARVSSYNEQFF.

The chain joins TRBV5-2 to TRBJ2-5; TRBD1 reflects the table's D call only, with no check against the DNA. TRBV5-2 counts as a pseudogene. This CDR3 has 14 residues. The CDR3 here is CAMGPGLLKETQYF. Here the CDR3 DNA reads TGTGCCATGGGCCCCGGGCTCTTGAAAGAGACCCAGTACTTC.